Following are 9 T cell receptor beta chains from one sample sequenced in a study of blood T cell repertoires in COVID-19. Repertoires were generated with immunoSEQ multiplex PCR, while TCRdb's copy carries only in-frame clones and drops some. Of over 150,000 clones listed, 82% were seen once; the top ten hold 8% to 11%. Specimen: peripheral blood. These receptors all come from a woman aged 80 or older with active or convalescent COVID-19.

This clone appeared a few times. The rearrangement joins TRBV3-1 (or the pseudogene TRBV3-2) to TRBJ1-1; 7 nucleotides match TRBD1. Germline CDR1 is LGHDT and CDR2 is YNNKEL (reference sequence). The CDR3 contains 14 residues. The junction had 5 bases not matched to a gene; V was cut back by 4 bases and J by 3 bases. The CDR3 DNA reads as TGTGCCAGCAGCCCGGGACAGAGTGACACTGAAGCTTTCTTT. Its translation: CASSPGQSDTEAFF.

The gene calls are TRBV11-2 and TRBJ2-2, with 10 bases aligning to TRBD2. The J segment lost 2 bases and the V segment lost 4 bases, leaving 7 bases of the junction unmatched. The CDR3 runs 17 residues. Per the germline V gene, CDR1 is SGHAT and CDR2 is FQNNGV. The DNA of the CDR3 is TGTGCCAGCAGCTCATCCGGACTAGCGGTTAACACCGGGGAGCTGTTTTTT. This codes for CASSSSGLAVNTGELFF.

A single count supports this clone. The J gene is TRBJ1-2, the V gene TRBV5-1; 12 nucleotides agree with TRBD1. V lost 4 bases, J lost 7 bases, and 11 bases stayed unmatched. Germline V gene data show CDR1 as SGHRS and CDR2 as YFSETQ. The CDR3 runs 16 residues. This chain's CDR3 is CASSTSGQGAYGGYTF. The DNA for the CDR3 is TGCGCCAGCAGCACCTCGGGACAGGGGGCCTATGGTGGCTACACCTTC.

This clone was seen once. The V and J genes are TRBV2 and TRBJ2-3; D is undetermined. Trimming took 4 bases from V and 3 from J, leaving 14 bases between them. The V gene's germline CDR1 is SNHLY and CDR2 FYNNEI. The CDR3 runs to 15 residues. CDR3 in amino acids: CASSGRGSLTDTQYF. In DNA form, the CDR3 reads TGTGCCAGCAGTGGCCGTGGCAGTTTAACAGATACGCAGTATTTT.

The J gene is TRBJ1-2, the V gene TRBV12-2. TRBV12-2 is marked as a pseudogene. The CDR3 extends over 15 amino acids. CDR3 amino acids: CASRLVGGQEYGYTF. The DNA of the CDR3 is TGTGCAAGTCGCTTAGTGGGGGGGCAGGAGTATGGCTACACCTTC.

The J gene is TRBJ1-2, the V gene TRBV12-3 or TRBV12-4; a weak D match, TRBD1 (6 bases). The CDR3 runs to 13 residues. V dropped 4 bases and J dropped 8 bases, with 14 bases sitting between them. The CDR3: CASSSFDRPGYTF. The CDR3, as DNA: TGTGCCAGCAGTTCTTTTGACAGGCCCGGCTACACCTTC.

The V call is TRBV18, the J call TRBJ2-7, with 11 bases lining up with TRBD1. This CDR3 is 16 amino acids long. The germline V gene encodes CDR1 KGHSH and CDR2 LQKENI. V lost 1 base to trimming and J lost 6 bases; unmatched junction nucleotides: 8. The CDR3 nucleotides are TGTGCCAGCTCACCACTTCCAGGACAGGGGGCACTCGAGCAGTACTTC. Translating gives CASSPLPGQGALEQYF.

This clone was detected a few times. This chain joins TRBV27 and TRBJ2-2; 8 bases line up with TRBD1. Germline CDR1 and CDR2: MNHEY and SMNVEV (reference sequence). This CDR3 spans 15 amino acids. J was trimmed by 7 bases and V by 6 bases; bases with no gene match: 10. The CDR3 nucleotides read TGTGCCAGCAGCTTACAGACAGGGGTGGGCGGGGAGCTGTTTTTT. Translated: CASSLQTGVGGELFF.

The CDR3 reads CASSPGTSARGAQYF. CDR3 DNA sequence: TGTGCCAGTAGTCCTGGGACTAGCGCGAGGGGGGCGCAGTATTTT. This sequence joins TRBV19 and TRBJ2-3; 10 bases map to TRBD2. The CDR3 sequence is 15 residues long. Germline-derived CDR1 and CDR2 are LNHDA and SQIVND (reference sequence). V lost 5 bases, J lost 10 bases, and 12 bases stayed unmatched.